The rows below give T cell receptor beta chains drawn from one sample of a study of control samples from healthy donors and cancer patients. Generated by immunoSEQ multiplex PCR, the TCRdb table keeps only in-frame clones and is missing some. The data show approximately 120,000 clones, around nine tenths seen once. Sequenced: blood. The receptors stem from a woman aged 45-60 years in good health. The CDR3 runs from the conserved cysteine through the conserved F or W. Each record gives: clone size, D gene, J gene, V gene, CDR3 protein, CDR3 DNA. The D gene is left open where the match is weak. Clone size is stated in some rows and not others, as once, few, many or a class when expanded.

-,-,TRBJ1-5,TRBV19,CASSSGEIYSNQPQHF,TGTGCCAGTAGTAGTGGGGAGATCTATAGCAATCAGCCCCAGCATTTT
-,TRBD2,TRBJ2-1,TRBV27,CASSFRDNGLVQFF,TGTGCCAGCAGTTTCCGGGATAACGGACTAGTGCAGTTCTTC
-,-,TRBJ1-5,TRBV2,CASSETVLGNQPQHF,TGTGCCAGCAGTGAAACGGTACTCGGGAATCAGCCCCAGCATTTT
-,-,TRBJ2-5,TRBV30,CAWSGWRVQETQYF,TGTGCCTGGAGTGGGTGGAGGGTCCAAGAGACCCAGTACTTC
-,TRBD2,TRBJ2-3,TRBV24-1,CATSDPKLAGATDTQYF,TGTGCCACCAGTGACCCTAAGCTTGCGGGAGCCACAGATACGCAGTATTTT
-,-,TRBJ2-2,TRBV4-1,CASSQAGFGTGELFF,TGCGCCAGCAGCCAAGCAGGCTTTGGTACCGGGGAGCTGTTTTTT
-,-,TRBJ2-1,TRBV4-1,CASSQGVGGDEQFF,TGCGCCAGCAGCCAAGGGGTGGGGGGAGATGAGCAGTTCTTC
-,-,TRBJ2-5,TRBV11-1,CASSLSTRQETQYF,TGTGCCAGCAGCTTGTCGACACGGCAAGAGACCCAGTACTTC
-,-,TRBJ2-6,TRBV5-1,CASSSQGTGANVLTF,TGCGCCAGCAGCTCCCAGGGAACTGGGGCCAACGTCCTGACTTTC
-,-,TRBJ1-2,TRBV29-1,CSVREGVGYGYTF,TGCAGCGTTCGGGAGGGGGTCGGGTATGGCTACACCTTC
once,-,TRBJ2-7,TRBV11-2,CASSSGAYEQYF,TGTGCCAGCAGCTCCGGGGCCTACGAGCAGTACTTC
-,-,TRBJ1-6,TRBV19,CASSYQVEDVTPLHF,TGTGCCAGTAGCTACCAGGTAGAAGACGTTACACCCCTCCACTTT
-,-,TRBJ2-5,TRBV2,CASSVATQETQYF,TGTGCCAGCAGTGTAGCGACACAAGAGACCCAGTACTTC
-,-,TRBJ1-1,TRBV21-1,CASSKVMNTEAFF,TGTGCCAGCAGCAAAGTAATGAACACTGAAGCTTTCTTT
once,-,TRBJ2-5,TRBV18,CASFPHPGTVRETQYF,TGTGCCAGCTTTCCCCACCCAGGGACCGTTAGAGAGACCCAGTACTTC
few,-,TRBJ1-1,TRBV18,CASSSTGMVTEAFF,TGTGCCAGCTCTTCCACAGGAATGGTCACTGAAGCTTTCTTT
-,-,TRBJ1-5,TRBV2,CASSEFPGEQPQHF,TGTGCCAGCAGTGAGTTCCCAGGGGAACAGCCCCAGCATTTT
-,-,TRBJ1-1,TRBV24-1,CATSFIGWGVGTEAFF,TGTGCCACCAGTTTCATTGGATGGGGGGTAGGCACTGAAGCTTTCTTT
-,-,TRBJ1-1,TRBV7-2,CASSSVFRTEAFF,TGTGCCAGCAGCTCCGTATTCAGAACTGAAGCTTTCTTT
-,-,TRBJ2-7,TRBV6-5,CASGRGQYYEQYF,TGTGCCAGTGGGAGGGGACAGTACTACGAGCAGTACTTC
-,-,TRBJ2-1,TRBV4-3,CASSQEGWSEQFF,TGCGCCAGCAGCCAAGAGGGTTGGAGTGAGCAGTTCTTC
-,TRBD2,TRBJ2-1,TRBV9,CASSASGIANEQFF,TGTGCCAGCAGCGCCAGCGGGATAGCCAATGAGCAGTTCTTC
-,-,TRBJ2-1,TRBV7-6,CASSWGRGNEQFF,TGTGCCAGCAGCTGGGGAAGGGGGAATGAGCAGTTCTTC
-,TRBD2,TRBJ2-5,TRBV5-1,CASRPTSGGQETQYF,TGCGCCAGCCGTCCGACTAGCGGGGGTCAGGAGACCCAGTACTTC
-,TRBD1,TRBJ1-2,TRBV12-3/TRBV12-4,CASSSVTGKGYTF,TGTGCCAGCAGTTCCGTGACAGGGAAGGGCTACACCTTC
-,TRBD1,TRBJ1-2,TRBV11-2,CASSLRQGPYGYTF,TGTGCCAGCAGCTTAAGACAGGGACCCTATGGCTACACCTTC
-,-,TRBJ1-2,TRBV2,CASSETGSYGYTF,TGTGCCAGCAGTGAAACCGGGTCCTATGGCTACACCTTC
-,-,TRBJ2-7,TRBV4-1,CASSQALGFSSYEQYF,TGCGCCAGCAGCCAGGCCCTAGGGTTTAGCTCCTACGAGCAGTACTTC
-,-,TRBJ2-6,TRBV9,CASSLPGRHSGANVLTF,TGTGCCAGCAGTCTGCCGGGACGGCACTCTGGGGCCAACGTCCTGACTTTC
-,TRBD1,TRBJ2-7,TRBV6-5,CASSYSTGTYEQYF,TGTGCCAGCAGTTACTCGACAGGGACCTACGAGCAGTACTTC
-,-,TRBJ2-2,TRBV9,CASSVAGAVGELFF,TGTGCCAGCAGCGTAGCAGGGGCGGTCGGGGAGCTGTTTTTT
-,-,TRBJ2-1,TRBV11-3,CASSLGTSSYNEQFF,TGTGCCAGCAGCTTAGGGACGAGCTCCTACAATGAGCAGTTCTTC
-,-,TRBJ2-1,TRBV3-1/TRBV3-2,CASSQDLRGRQSNEQFF,TGTGCCAGCAGCCAAGATCTGAGGGGGAGGCAGTCCAATGAGCAGTTCTTC
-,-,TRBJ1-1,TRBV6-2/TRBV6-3,CASSYPSIGSNTEAFF,TGTGCCAGCAGTTACCCATCGATTGGATCGAACACTGAAGCTTTCTTT
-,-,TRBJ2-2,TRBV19,CASSIDRSGSTGELFF,TGTGCCAGTAGTATAGATCGGTCGGGGTCCACCGGGGAGCTGTTTTTT
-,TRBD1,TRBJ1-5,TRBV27,CASSTQGEGYHQPQHF,TGTGCCAGCAGTACCCAGGGGGAGGGATATCATCAGCCCCAGCATTTT
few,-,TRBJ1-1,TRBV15,CATSRAQIGVTEAFF,TGTGCCACCAGCAGGGCCCAGATCGGGGTCACTGAAGCTTTCTTT
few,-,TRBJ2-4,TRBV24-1,CATSDSKTGVAKNIQYF,TGTGCCACCAGTGATTCCAAGACGGGGGTAGCCAAAAACATTCAGTACTTC
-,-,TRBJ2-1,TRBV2,CASNPDSYNEQFF,TGTGCCAGCAACCCGGACTCCTACAATGAGCAGTTCTTC
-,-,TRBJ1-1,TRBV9,CASSVGPINTEAFF,TGTGCCAGCAGCGTTGGACCCATAAACACTGAAGCTTTCTTT
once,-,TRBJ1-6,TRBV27,CASSFRTESSYNSPLHF,TGTGCCAGCAGTTTCCGGACGGAGAGCTCCTATAATTCACCCCTCCACTTT
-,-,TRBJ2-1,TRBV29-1,CSVEDPRGVAYNEQFF,TGCAGCGTTGAAGATCCTCGGGGAGTCGCCTACAATGAGCAGTTCTTC
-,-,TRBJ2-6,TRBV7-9,CASSFNSGANVLTF,TGTGCCAGCAGCTTTAACTCTGGGGCCAACGTCCTGACTTTC
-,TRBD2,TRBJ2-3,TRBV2,CASRRGTSGRAAEDTQYF,TGTGCCAGCAGGAGAGGGACTAGCGGGAGGGCCGCGGAAGATACGCAGTATTTT
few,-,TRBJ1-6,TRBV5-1,CASSMGHRDKDNSPLHF,TGCGCCAGCAGCATGGGGCACCGGGACAAAGACAATTCACCCCTCCACTTT
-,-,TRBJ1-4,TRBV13,CASSLASGVATNEKLFF,TGTGCCAGCAGCTTAGCGTCGGGAGTTGCAACTAATGAAAAACTGTTTTTT
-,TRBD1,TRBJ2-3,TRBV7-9,CASSSDRQGDDRADTQYF,TGTGCCAGCAGCTCGGACAGACAGGGGGACGATCGGGCAGATACGCAGTATTTT
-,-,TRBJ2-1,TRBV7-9,CASSLDYSMRQVGYNEQFF,TGTGCCAGCAGCTTAGATTATTCGATGAGACAGGTCGGATACAATGAGCAGTTCTTC
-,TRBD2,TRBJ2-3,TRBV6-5,CASRGAGGQDTQYF,TGTGCCAGCAGGGGAGCGGGGGGGCAAGATACGCAGTATTTT
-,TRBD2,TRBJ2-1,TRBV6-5,CASRGAGGAYNEQFF,TGTGCCAGCAGGGGGGCGGGAGGGGCCTACAATGAGCAGTTCTTC
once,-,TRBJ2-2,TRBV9,CASSLTTTGELFF,TGTGCCAGCAGCCTAACTACAACCGGGGAGCTGTTTTTT
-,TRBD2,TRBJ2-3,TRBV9,CASSPRGGLAVTDTQYF,TGTGCCAGCAGCCCTAGAGGGGGACTAGCGGTCACAGATACGCAGTATTTT
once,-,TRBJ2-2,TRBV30,CAWSGSLNTGELFF,TGTGCCTGGAGCGGGTCCCTTAACACCGGGGAGCTGTTTTTT